These 27 T cell receptor beta chains came from one sample sequenced in a study of cytomegalovirus exposure and HLA in healthy donors. The PCR was carried out with 60 Vbeta primers and 13 Jbeta primers. Here immunoSEQ multiplex PCR was the method, and the copy in TCRdb shows in-frame clones only, minus some. The sample lists about 200,000 clones; roughly 80% were seen once. The specimen was PBMCs. The source is a man aged 25-45 years in good health and CMV-seronegative.

The chain is built from TRBV18 and TRBJ2-7; tentative D call: TRBD1 (5 bases). Trimming removed 4 bases from V and 6 bases from J, with 10 bases in between. The germline V gene encodes CDR1 KGHSH and CDR2 LQKENI. This CDR3 comprises 12 residues. The chain's CDR3 is CASSLQGREQYF. CDR3 coding DNA: TGTGCCAGCTCACTCCAGGGTCGCGAGCAGTACTTC.

The rearrangement links TRBV6-5 to TRBJ1-2; 7 nucleotides match TRBD1. The germline V gene encodes CDR1 MNHEY and CDR2 SVGAGI. The V gene end was trimmed by 8 bases and the J gene end by 7 bases; junction bases not matched to a gene: 10. This CDR3 spans 13 amino acids. The DNA for the CDR3 is TGTGCCAGCGCCCGACAGGGAAGCACTGGCTACACCTTC. Amino acid sequence: CASARQGSTGYTF.

The V and J genes are TRBV28 and TRBJ2-5, with D possibly matching TRBD1 (5 bases). This CDR3 has 15 residues. The V end lost 3 bases, the J end lost 4 bases, and 15 bases lay between the germline ends. CDR1 is MDHEN, CDR2 SYDVKM, per germline. CDR3 in DNA: TGTGCCAGCAGTTTCGTGCAGGGCCAAAGAGAGACCCAGTACTTC. This encodes CASSFVQGQRETQYF.

This sequence joins TRBV2 and TRBJ2-5; the D gene is possibly TRBD2 (7 bases). The J call is uncertain, as TRBJ2-7 better fits the DNA end. The germline CDR1 and CDR2 sequences are SNHLY and FYNNEI. CDR3 size: 15 residues. CDR3 protein: CASRPGEGLFLEQYF. CDR3 in DNA: TGTGCCAGCAGGCCAGGGGAGGGTCTTTTCCTCGAGCAGTACTTC.

The chain uses TRBV4-1 and TRBJ1-6; a weak D match, TRBD1 (6 bases). CDR3 size: 17 residues. Germline V gene lookup returns CDR1 MGHRA and CDR2 YSYEKL. The V gene lost 0 bases and the J gene lost 5 bases, with 14 bases spanning the gap. The CDR3 DNA sequence: TGCGCCAGCAGCCAAGATCTTAGCTGGACAGATAATTCACCCCTCCACTTT. It codes for CASSQDLSWTDNSPLHF.

The V call is TRBV6-5, the J call TRBJ2-1; 7 bases map to TRBD2. J lost 10 bases, V lost 5 bases, and 5 bases had no gene match. Germline-derived CDR1 and CDR2 are MNHEY and SVGAGI. The CDR3 is made up of 12 amino acids. CDR3 loop: CASSSGTNEQFF. In DNA, the CDR3 is TGTGCCAGCAGTAGCGGGACCAACGAGCAGTTCTTC.

This clone was observed once. J is TRBJ2-1 and V is TRBV19; 9 bases are a match to TRBD2. The CDR3 has 16 residues. V trimming: 0 bases; J trimming: 6 bases; junction bases outside the gene matches: 6. CDR1 is LNHDA, CDR2 SQIVND, per germline (reference sequence). The CDR3 region has the DNA TGTGCCAGTAGTATAGACTGGCTAGCGGGGTCCAATGAGCAGTTCTTC. It specifies CASSIDWLAGSNEQFF.

The rearrangement joins TRBV6-5 to TRBJ2-5; 8 bases fit TRBD2. There are 13 residues in the CDR3. After removal of 4 bases from V and 5 bases from J, the junction contained 3 bases not matched to a gene. Germline CDR1 reads MNHEY; CDR2 reads SVGAGI. The CDR3: CASSSRGGETQYF. As DNA, the CDR3 is TGTGCCAGCAGTTCCCGGGGGGGGGAGACCCAGTACTTC.

Relative to its sample, this clone is medium-sized. This chain connects TRBV4-1 to TRBJ1-5; the D gene is possibly TRBD1 (6 bases). CDR1 and CDR2 from the germline V gene are MGHRA and YSYEKL. V was trimmed by 4 bases and J by 7 bases, leaving 11 bases between them. This CDR3 spans 13 amino acids. Here the CDR3 reads CASSPQGSQPQHF. The CDR3 bases are TGCGCCAGCAGCCCCCAGGGGTCCCAGCCCCAGCATTTT.

The chain joins TRBV19 to TRBJ2-2; no reliable D call. This CDR3 comprises 14 residues. Deletions cut 4 bases from V and 1 base from J, with 7 bases between. CDR1 and CDR2 (germline): LNHDA, SQIVND (reference sequence). CDR3 sequence reads: CASSRGRNTGELFF. CDR3 nucleotide sequence: TGTGCCAGTAGTAGAGGTCGGAACACCGGGGAGCTGTTTTTT.

The chain joins TRBV5-1 to TRBJ2-5; the D gene is possibly TRBD2 (5 bases). The end of the DNA fits TRBJ2-7 better, so the J call may be wrong. Germline V gives CDR1 SGHRS, CDR2 YFSETQ. The length of the CDR3 is 15 residues. The CDR3 DNA sequence: TGCGCCAGCAGCTTGCCCGGGGTTTCAGCCTACGAGCAGTACTTC. Its protein product is CASSLPGVSAYEQYF.

The V call is TRBV28, the J call TRBJ1-2, with TRBD1 identical over 7 bases. The CDR3 is 18 amino acids. The germline V gene has CDR1 MDHEN and CDR2 SYDVKM. V lost 5 bases and J lost 0; bases outside the gene matches: 15. The CDR3 coding sequence is TGTGCCAGCAGTGCCGACAGGGTAGCACCCCACTCTAACTATGGCTACACCTTC. The encoded protein is CASSADRVAPHSNYGYTF.

The V gene is TRBV5-1, the J gene TRBJ2-2; 7 bases align to TRBD2. The CDR3 consists of 18 residues. Germline-derived CDR1 and CDR2 are SGHRS and YFSETQ. J gave up 4 bases and V 0 bases, and 12 bases lay outside the gene matches. The CDR3 DNA reads TGCGCCAGCAGCTTGGGGGTCGGAGCGGGGAGAGGCACCGGGGAGCTGTTTTTT. Protein product: CASSLGVGAGRGTGELFF.

The genes are TRBV19 and TRBJ1-5; no clear D gene. CDR1 is LNHDA, CDR2 SQIVND, per germline (reference sequence). V shed 6 bases and J shed 2 bases, with 14 bases lying between them. The CDR3 is 15 residues long. CDR3 DNA sequence: TGTGCCAGTAGAAGGGAGACTTATGGCAATCAGCCCCAGCATTTT. Translation: CASRRETYGNQPQHF.

The rearrangement uses TRBV7-3 and TRBJ2-3; maybe TRBD2 (6 bases). The CDR3 contains 13 residues. Deletions cut 6 bases from V and 6 bases from J, with 13 bases between. Germline CDR1 SGHTA, CDR2 FQGTGA. CDR3 coding DNA: TGTGCCAGCAGTAGAGGCGGGGCTGATACGCAGTATTTT. Translating gives CASSRGGADTQYF.

Concerning this clone itself: This sample includes further DNA sequences coding for the same CDR3. This chain joins TRBV5-1 and TRBJ2-7, with D possibly TRBD1 on 6 matching bases. CDR1 SGHRS and CDR2 YFSETQ come from the germline V gene. The CDR3 extends over 14 amino acids. V lost 3 bases, J lost 1 base, and 11 bases lay in between. The CDR3 loop reads CASSSSTGSYEQYF. CDR3 sequence (DNA): TGCGCCAGCAGCTCTTCGACAGGATCCTACGAGCAGTACTTC.

The CDR3 loop reads CASSLLEVGGETQYF. The CDR3 DNA sequence: TGTGCCAGCAGTTTACTCGAGGTAGGTGGAGAGACCCAGTACTTC. The gene calls are TRBV27 and TRBJ2-5; D unclear. Trimming removed 2 bases at V and 4 bases at J, with 14 bases between. The CDR3 extends over 15 amino acids. Germline-derived CDR1 and CDR2 are MNHEY and SMNVEV (reference sequence).

The chain carries TRBV7-9 and TRBJ1-6; a possible D gene is TRBD1 (6 bases). Germline CDR1 reads SEHNR; CDR2 reads FQNEAQ (reference sequence). Trimming removed 5 bases at V and 2 bases at J, with 7 bases between. The CDR3 loop spans 14 amino acids. CDR3 bases: TGTGCCAGCAGCCAGGGGCCCTATAATTCACCCCTCCACTTT. This sequence encodes CASSQGPYNSPLHF.

In nucleotides, the CDR3 is TGTGCCAGCAGCCCACCGGGAGCGGGGCTGGGCACAGATACGCAGTATTTT. This gives the protein CASSPPGAGLGTDTQYF. The rearrangement uses TRBV5-4 and TRBJ2-3; 7 nucleotides align to TRBD2. V trimming: 4 bases; J trimming: 1 base; junction bases outside the gene matches: 12. Germline CDR1 and CDR2: SGHNT and YYREEE (reference sequence). This CDR3 comprises 17 residues.

This chain connects TRBV28 to TRBJ1-1, with D perhaps TRBD1 (5 bases). The CDR3 consists of 15 residues. From germline, CDR1 is MDHEN and CDR2 SYDVKM. With 8 bases removed from V and 10 bases from J, the gap between germline ends came to 26 bases. CDR3 in amino acids: CASAPQSQGWVGAFF. Written as DNA, the CDR3 is TGTGCCAGCGCTCCCCAAAGCCAGGGATGGGTTGGAGCTTTCTTT. The complete variable domain, with remaining parts taken from reference TRBV28 and TRBJ1-1, reads DVKVTQSSRYLVKRTGEKVFLECVQDMDHENMFWYRQDPGLGLRLIYFSYDVKMKEKGDIPEGYSVSREKKERFSLILESASTNQTSMYLCASAPQSQGWVGAFFGQGTRLTVV.

V usage is TRBV6-4 and J usage is TRBJ1-1; no clear D gene. The V gene lost 6 bases and the J gene lost 1 base, with 9 bases spanning the gap. The CDR3 has 13 amino acids. From germline, CDR1 is MRHNA and CDR2 SNTAGT. In nucleotides, the CDR3 is TGTGCCAGCAGGCCCACAGAGAACACTGAAGCTTTCTTT. This translates into CASRPTENTEAFF.

The chain uses TRBV6-5 and TRBJ1-1; maybe TRBD1 (6 bases). Germline V lookup: CDR1 MNHEY, CDR2 SVGAGI. The V end was cut by 5 bases, the J end by 0 bases, with 10 bases between. The CDR3 totals 14 residues. In DNA form, the CDR3 reads TGTGCCAGCAGTCAGGACAGTCTGAACACTGAAGCTTTCTTT. Translated: CASSQDSLNTEAFF.

This chain uses TRBV7-3 with TRBJ2-1; D may be TRBD1 (6 bases). This CDR3 contains 16 residues. Germline lookup yields CDR1 SGHTA and CDR2 FQGTGA. Trimming left V 5 bases short and J 0 bases short, with 14 bases between. CDR3: CASSPGTISSYNEQFF. The CDR3 coding sequence is TGTGCCAGCAGCCCCGGGACAATTAGCTCCTACAATGAGCAGTTCTTC.

This clone was seen a single time. The J gene is TRBJ1-1, the V gene TRBV5-1; D is unresolved. The CDR3 runs to 15 residues. V shed 0 bases and J shed 0 bases, with 9 bases lying between them. Germline lookup yields CDR1 SGHRS and CDR2 YFSETQ. The CDR3 spells CASSLDGGMNTEAFF. The CDR3 DNA sequence: TGCGCCAGCAGCTTGGACGGAGGGATGAACACTGAAGCTTTCTTT.

This clone has only a few counts. V gene TRBV4-3 combines with J gene TRBJ1-6; weak D call: TRBD1 (5 bases). The germline V gene encodes CDR1 LGHNA and CDR2 YSLEER. Deletions cut 1 base from V and 7 bases from J, with 11 bases between. The CDR3 length is 15 residues. CDR3 sequence: CASSQVARANSPLHF. The DNA of the CDR3 is TGCGCCAGCAGCCAAGTTGCCAGGGCGAATTCACCCCTCCACTTT.

The CDR3 reads CASSQGLDYEQYF. The CDR3 coding sequence is TGCGCCAGCAGCCAAGGACTTGACTACGAGCAGTACTTC. The chain uses TRBV4-1 and TRBJ2-7; D is ambiguous. Germline V gene data show CDR1 as MGHRA and CDR2 as YSYEKL. Between the trimmed V and J ends, which lost 1 base and 3 bases, there was a span of 7 bases. The CDR3 totals 13 residues.

This clone was counted only a few times. The CDR3 here is CASSLTSGGPLGGELFF. As DNA, the CDR3 is TGTGCCAGCAGCCTGACTAGCGGGGGGCCTTTAGGTGGGGAGCTGTTTTTT. The J gene is TRBJ2-2, the V gene TRBV7-3; TRBD2 agrees at 13 bases. The CDR3 extends over 17 amino acids. After removal of 5 bases from V and 8 bases from J, the junction contained 11 bases not matched to a gene. Germline loops: CDR1 SGHTA, CDR2 FQGTGA.